This T cell receptor beta chain derives from a study of vaccination and CD4 T cells after COVID-19. CDR1 is GTSNPN and CDR2 is SVGIG in the germline V gene (reference sequence). This CDR3 comprises 11 residues. Deletions cut 0 bases from V and 5 bases from J, with 5 bases between. Noted treatment: approximately nine-day PBMC culture with coronavirus spike peptide pools or control peptides (ViraFEST assay). According to the study, CD4+ T cells from the unexposed donor were gathered ahead of the COVID-19 pandemic (2011-2018). Concerning this clonotype: The antigen remains undetermined.

Sequencing of the DNA from cultured CD4+ T cells was carried out with the Oncomine TCR Beta short-read assay. TCRdb re-derived calls from the PCR reads in MiXCR, one entry per CDR3 protein. Counted here are approximately 7,000 distinct CDR3 sequences, around half occurring once; the ten biggest clones make up 24%. The sequenced material came from CD4+ T cells from blood, cultured in vitro. V usage is TRBV30 and J usage is TRBJ2-7, with D unclear. The clonotype was recovered from a human donor in good health. The CDR3 here is CAWSVLDEQYF. Here the CDR3 DNA reads TGTGCCTGGAGTGTACTTGACGAGCAGTACTTC.